This T cell receptor beta chain was observed in a study of metastatic and nonmetastatic thyroid tumors. Study-level background: Repertoire data that came from the blood and tumor or nodule tissue of malignant and benign thyroid patients were compared.

As handled by the study authors: A classifier for distant metastasis in papillary thyroid cancer was constructed using CDR3 differences observed across clinicopathological groups. TCRdb recomputed clones from the PCR reads via MiXCR. These V and J calls originate from TCRdb's pipeline instead of the authors' own analysis. Counted here are 20,000 to 25,000 clones, about 30% occurring once; the ten biggest clones make up about 5%. Nobody among the patients had been given any treatment before thyroid surgery. The CDR3 has 15 amino acids. CDR1 is KGHSH and CDR2 is LQKENI in the germline V gene. V was shortened by 1 base and J by 4 bases, with 13 bases between the two germline ends. By share, this clone ranks as medium-sized.

The rearrangement uses TRBV18 and TRBJ1-2; D not resolved. This TCR was sampled from a female donor with papillary thyroid cancer or a benign thyroid nodule (not recorded which). Some clones in this sample may be carry-over from other donors' samples. Sequencing input: tumor tissue. CDR3 in amino acids: CASSPLQEGGYGYTF. DNA for the CDR3: TGTGCCAGCTCACCACTTCAAGAGGGAGGCTATGGCTACACCTTC.